Included here is one T cell receptor beta chain sequence, with context. The target antigen is unknown. CDR1 SGHVS and CDR2 FNYEAQ come from the germline V gene. The trim removed 5 bases at V and 5 bases at J, leaving 11 bases unmatched. The CDR3 spans 17 residues. Sequenced by immunoSEQ multiplex PCR; TCRdb stores in-frame clones only, minus some. Counted here are approximately 1,500,000 clones, roughly 98% occurring once; the ten biggest clones make up about 0.4%. These data come from a study of shared clonotypes between healthy human individuals. About the research overall: Every donor yielded three CD4 naive, three CD4 memory, two CD8 naive and one CD8 memory plate. Study-wide results and caveats: Genetic and exposure-history diversity was limited by the few donors. Rarefaction showed sorted-subset sequencing was incomplete despite large depth.

The sequencing sample was made of naive CD4+ T cells sorted from blood. Subset reported: CD45RA+ positively selected. The chain employs TRBV7-6 and TRBJ2-7, with 14 bases aligning to TRBD2. The TCR originated in a man younger than 40 in good health. The CDR3 DNA is TGTGCCAGCAGCCGACGACTAGCGGGAGGGCTTTTAGACGAGCAGTACTTC. This encodes CASSRRLAGGLLDEQYF. The full variable domain, rest sourced from reference TRBV7-6 and TRBJ2-7, is GAGVSQSPRYKVTKRGQDVALRCDPISGHVSLYWYRQALGQGPEFLTYFNYEAQQDKSGLPNDRFSAERPEGSISTLTIQRTEQRDSAMYRCASSRRLAGGLLDEQYFGPGTRLTVT.